These 14 T cell receptor beta chains were all obtained from the same sample, sequenced in a study of T cells in Graves' hyperthyroidism and ophthalmopathy. RNA transcripts yielded amplified TCR beta CDR3 regions. Carried out on the TCR CDR3, a first-round RT-PCR used the HTBI primer set. MiXCR, applied by TCRdb to the multiplex PCR reads, yields one record per CDR3 protein. The table shows about 200,000 distinct CDR3 sequences, with about 17% occurring only once. The sequenced material came from blood. All receptors derive from a middle-aged man with Graves' hyperthyroidism.

This clonotype was counted between two and nine times. The chain is built from TRBV6-1 and TRBJ1-5, with 8 bases lining up with TRBD1. CDR3 length equals 15 residues. The germline V gene encodes CDR1 MNHNS and CDR2 SASEGT. Trimming at V came to 5 bases and at J to 3 bases, leaving 6 bases not matched to a gene. The chain's CDR3 is CASSTGTGYNQPQHF. In DNA, the CDR3 is TGTGCCAGCAGTACCGGGACAGGATACAATCAGCCCCAGCATTTT.

At least ten counts were recorded for this clonotype. The chain combines TRBV14 with TRBJ2-7; D perhaps matches TRBD1 (7 bases). The CDR3 runs 18 residues. The germline V and J ends were trimmed by 4 bases and 0 bases, with 22 bases remaining between them. The germline V gene has CDR1 SGHDN and CDR2 FVKESK. CDR3 sequence reads: CASSPGVRQGVISYEQYF. As DNA, the CDR3 is TGTGCCAGCAGCCCGGGGGTCAGACAGGGAGTTATCTCCTACGAGCAGTACTTC. The variable domain in full, completed from reference TRBV14 and TRBJ2-7, reads EAGVTQFPSHSVIEKGQTVTLRCDPISGHDNLYWYRRVMGKEIKFLLHFVKESKQDESGMPNNRFLAERTGGTYSTLKVQPAELEDSGVYFCASSPGVRQGVISYEQYFGPGTRLTVT.

Ten or more counts support this clonotype. The chain carries TRBV18 and TRBJ1-5; 7 bases align to TRBD1. Germline assignment: CDR1 KGHSH and CDR2 LQKENI. The V gene end was trimmed by 5 bases and the J gene end by 4 bases; junction bases not matched to a gene: 2. There are 13 residues in the CDR3. The CDR3 DNA follows: TGTGCCAGCTCAGGGGACAGAAATCAGCCCCAGCATTTT. Amino acid sequence: CASSGDRNQPQHF.

The chain combines TRBV7-9 with TRBJ2-1; 10 bases agree with TRBD1. CDR1 and CDR2 (germline): SEHNR, FQNEAQ (reference sequence). There are 17 residues in the CDR3. V lost 0 bases, J lost 1 base, and 3 bases stayed unmatched. The DNA for the CDR3 is TGTGCCAGCAGCTTAGCTGGGGACAGGGGTTCCTACAATGAGCAGTTCTTC. Protein: CASSLAGDRGSYNEQFF.

There are many counts of this clonotype. The V gene is TRBV6-1, the J gene TRBJ2-5; D ambiguous. CDR1 and CDR2 (germline): MNHNS, SASEGT. Trimming left V 5 bases short and J 8 bases short, with 15 bases between. This CDR3 region has 13 residues. The CDR3 bases are TGTGCCAGCAGTTCCTGGACGAAAAAAACCCAGTACTTC. Its translation is CASSSWTKKTQYF.

This clonotype was recorded a few times. As DNA, the CDR3 is TGTGCCAGCAGTATAGACAGGAGCTCCTACAATGAGCAGTTCTTC. Amino acid sequence: CASSIDRSSYNEQFF. The V and J genes are TRBV6-4 and TRBJ2-1; D is perhaps TRBD1 (6 bases). This CDR3 spans 15 amino acids. Germline CDR1 reads MRHNA; CDR2 reads SNTAGT. Deletions cut 5 bases from V and 0 bases from J, with 11 bases between.

This clonotype was recorded a few times. The V call is TRBV29-1, the J call TRBJ1-2, with TRBD1 as a possible D gene (5 bases). V lost 1 base to trimming and J lost 8 bases, with 14 bases between them. This CDR3 comprises 13 residues. CDR1 and CDR2 from the germline V gene are SQVTM and ANQGSEA. CDR3 amino acids: CSVEARDVGGYTF. The DNA of the CDR3 is TGCAGCGTTGAAGCTCGGGACGTCGGAGGCTACACCTTC.

This clonotype was observed a few times. The DNA for the CDR3 is TGTGCCAGCAGGAACAGGGATCGGGCAGATACGCAGTATTTT. It encodes CASRNRDRADTQYF. The V and J genes are TRBV5-4 and TRBJ2-3; possibly TRBD1 for D (6 bases). This CDR3 has 14 amino acids. Trimming took 5 bases from V and 4 from J, leaving 14 bases between them. Per the germline V gene, CDR1 is SGHNT and CDR2 is YYREEE (reference sequence).

About this clonotype: A junction boundary mismatches the germline segment, possibly from a read error. The CDR3 loop reads CAGSLSGVGEKLFF. The CDR3 bases are TGCGCCGGCAGCTTGTCAGGGGTAGGGGAAAAACTGTTTTTT. The chain is built from TRBV5-1 and TRBJ1-4; D is possibly TRBD1 (6 bases). CDR3 length equals 14 residues. Germline CDR1 reads SGHRS; CDR2 reads YFSETQ.

This clonotype has ten or more counts. The genes are TRBV2 and TRBJ2-7; 10 bases map to TRBD2. CDR3 length: 14 residues. The germline gives CDR1 SNHLY, CDR2 FYNNEI. V shed 6 bases and J 0 bases; nucleotides not matched to a gene: 2. The CDR3 region has the DNA TGTGCCAGCAGGCTAGCGGGGGTCTCCTACGAGCAGTACTTC. Translating it yields CASRLAGVSYEQYF.

In this sample, this clonotype turned up many times. The genes are TRBV5-1 and TRBJ1-1; 9 positions match TRBD1. J was trimmed by 7 bases and V by 4 bases; bases with no gene match: 11. The CDR3 spans 15 residues. The germline gives CDR1 SGHRS, CDR2 YFSETQ. CDR3 nucleotide sequence: TGCGCCAGCAGCGGTGGGACAGGGAGTGGTTTTGAAGCTTTCTTT. It is translated as CASSGGTGSGFEAFF.

V is TRBV12-5 and J is TRBJ2-1; D call uncertain. This CDR3 is 13 amino acids long. The germline V and J ends were trimmed by 2 bases and 6 bases, with 8 bases remaining between them. The germline gives CDR1 LGHNT, CDR2 FRNRAP. In nucleotides, the CDR3 is TGTGCTAGTGGTTTGAGACCGGGCAATGAGCAGTTCTTC. It codes for CASGLRPGNEQFF.

This rearrangement joins TRBV5-1 to TRBJ2-3, with 7 bases fitting TRBD2. The trim removed 0 bases at V and 5 bases at J, leaving 6 bases unmatched. Germline V gives CDR1 SGHRS, CDR2 YFSETQ. This CDR3 comprises 15 residues. The CDR3, as DNA: TGCGCCAGCAGCTTGGGGGCTAGCGGTGGAGATACGCAGTATTTT. Translation: CASSLGASGGDTQYF.

This clonotype was counted ten times or more. The chain recombines TRBV7-9 with TRBJ2-7, with D possibly being TRBD1 or TRBD2 (5 bases each). CDR1 and CDR2 from the germline V gene are SEHNR and FQNEAQ (reference sequence). The CDR3 sequence is 13 residues long. Trimming took off 6 bases at V and 1 base at J, with 10 bases between the two ends. The CDR3 reads CASSSGPSYEQYF. CDR3 nucleotides: TGTGCCAGCAGTTCGGGACCTTCCTACGAGCAGTACTTC.